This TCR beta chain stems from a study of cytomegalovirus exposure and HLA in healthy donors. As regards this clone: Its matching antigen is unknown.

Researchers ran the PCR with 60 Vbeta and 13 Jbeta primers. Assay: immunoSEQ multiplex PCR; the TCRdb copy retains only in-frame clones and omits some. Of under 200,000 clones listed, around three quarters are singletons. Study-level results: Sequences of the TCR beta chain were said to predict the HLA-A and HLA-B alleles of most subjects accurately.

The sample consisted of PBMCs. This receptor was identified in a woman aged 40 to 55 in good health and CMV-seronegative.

The CDR3 spells CASSPGRYQETQYF. In nucleotides, the CDR3 is TGTGCCAGCAGCCCCGGGAGGTACCAAGAGACCCAGTACTTC. The chain has TRBV11-2 and TRBJ2-5; 7 positions match TRBD2. V dropped 5 bases and J dropped 0; count of bases not matched to a gene: 3. The V gene's germline CDR1 is SGHAT and CDR2 FQNNGV. The CDR3 is made up of 14 amino acids.